What follows are 32 T cell receptor beta chains derived from one specimen sequenced in a study of T cell clonality in common variable immunodeficiency (dated by TCRdb to between 2014 and 2017). Libraries were constructed by the immunoSEQ multiplex PCR assay. What TCRdb holds here is the immuneACCESS table cut down to in-frame rearrangements. Part of the clones is not present; checked against another copy, under half of the missing clones reflect an unresolved V gene, and the others are unexplained. The sample features under 45,000 clones, and none is a singleton. Of the sample, approximately 4% is held by the ten largest clones. The material sequenced was peripheral blood mononuclear cells. These receptors were collected from a person aged 18 to 75 in good health.

This clone was counted many times. The covered CDR3 bases are TGTGCCAGTAGTAGCCTGGGACAGCATAATTCACCC. This codes for CASSSLGQHNSP. The CDR3 in its entirety is CASSSLGQHNSPLHF. This chain uses TRBV19 with TRBJ1-6, with 7 bases matching TRBD1. The read terminates 3 residues ahead of where the CDR3 ends, so the germline J gene completes it. The CDR3 covers 15 residues. Losses at the gene ends were 4 bases for V and 5 bases for J; bases not matched to a gene: 5. Germline lookup yields CDR1 LNHDA and CDR2 SQIVND (reference sequence).

Comment on this clone: The missing CDR3 end, 3 residues past where the read stops, is filled in from the germline J gene. This sequence joins TRBV18 and TRBJ2-1, with 8 bases aligning to TRBD2. The junction had 7 bases not matched to a gene; V was cut back by 2 bases and J by 1 base. From germline, CDR1 is KGHSH and CDR2 LQKENI. The CDR3 covers 17 residues. The DNA read from the CDR3 is TGTGCCAGCTCACCAACGGCTAGCGGGCAGTCCTACAATGAG. The encoded protein is CASSPTASGQSYNE. The full CDR3 is CASSPTASGQSYNEQFF.

In regard to this clone: The read ends 3 residues before the CDR3 terminus; that terminus is restored from the germline J gene. This rearrangement joins TRBV7-3 to TRBJ2-1; D may be TRBD2 (7 bases). The germline V gene encodes CDR1 SGHTA and CDR2 FQGTGA. Trimming removed 5 bases at V and 4 bases at J, with 24 bases between. The CDR3 has 18 residues. The CDR3 loop is CASSRSRGASGSYNEQFF. The part of the CDR3 DNA that was read is TGTGCCAGCAGCCGAAGCCGGGGGGCTAGCGGTTCTTACAATGAG.

This clone has at least ten counts. The read is 3 residues too short to cover the CDR3 end, so that end is filled in from the germline J gene. The genes are TRBV20-1 and TRBJ2-3, with TRBD2 matching 9 bases. Per the germline V gene, CDR1 is DFQATT and CDR2 is SNEGSKA (reference sequence). The CDR3 totals 13 residues. The CDR3 sequence: CSVREREVETQYF. The covered CDR3 bases are TGCAGTGTCCGTGAGCGGGAGGTTGAGACG.

There are many counts of this clone. With the read ending 3 residues before the CDR3 end, the germline J gene is used to fill in that end. The V gene is TRBV10-1, the J gene TRBJ2-7; D is uncertain. CDR1 WNHNN and CDR2 SYGVQD come from the germline V gene (reference sequence). The V end lost 4 bases, the J end lost 0 bases, and 10 bases lay between the germline ends. CDR3 size: 14 residues. This chain's CDR3 is CASSAVPFSYEQYF. The CDR3 DNA, read in part, is TGCGCCAGCAGTGCCGTCCCTTTCTCCTACGAG.

At least ten counts were recorded for this clone. Sequencing ends 3 residues short of the CDR3 end; the germline J gene provides the rest. J is TRBJ2-1 and V is TRBV20-1; 11 bases map to TRBD2. Germline V gene sequence: CDR1 DFQATT, CDR2 SNEGSKA (reference sequence). CDR3 length: 14 amino acids. Germline trimming cut 5 bases from V and 4 bases from J; bases unmatched to any gene: 4. CDR3 sequence: CSAATSGGYNEQFF. The sequenced part of the CDR3 DNA is TGCAGTGCTGCAACTAGCGGGGGTTACAATGAG.

This clone was detected many times. The read ends 3 residues shy of where the CDR3 ends; the end is completed using the germline J gene. This chain connects TRBV2 to TRBJ1-5, with 8 bases matching TRBD1. V shed 2 bases, J shed 7 bases, and the junction held 7 bases outside the gene matches. The germline V gene encodes CDR1 SNHLY and CDR2 FYNNEI. CDR3 length: 15 residues. CDR3 DNA, as far as it was read: TGTGCCAGCAGTGAATCTCAGGGGGCGGGGCAGCCC. Protein sequence: CASSESQGAGQP. The CDR3, in full, reads CASSESQGAGQPQHF.

This clone has at least ten counts. The DNA ends 3 residues before the CDR3 does, and the rest of the CDR3 is filled in from the germline J gene. This chain links TRBV5-4 with TRBJ1-4; 7 bases line up with TRBD1. The germline V gene has CDR1 SGHNT and CDR2 YYREEE (reference sequence). J lost 6 bases, V lost 2 bases, and 4 bases had no gene match. This CDR3 region has 14 residues. The CDR3 here is CASSLWQGDEKLFF. CDR3 bases read: TGTGCCAGCAGCTTATGGCAGGGGGATGAAAAA.

Only a few counts were recorded for this clone. The CDR3 end is not reached by the read, which stops 3 residues before it; the germline J gene fills it in. The chain joins TRBV19 to TRBJ1-1, with TRBD1 matching over 10 bases. CDR3 size: 13 residues. CDR1 LNHDA and CDR2 SQIVND come from the germline V gene (reference sequence). Partial CDR3 DNA: TGTGCCAGTAGTCCTCGACAGGGGGCCGAG. Translated, it gives CASSPRQGAE. The CDR3 reads in full as CASSPRQGAEAFF.

The sample holds many counts of this clone. The CDR3 end lies 3 residues beyond the end of the read and is filled in from the germline J gene. Within the sample, other DNA sequences also encode this same CDR3. V and J are TRBV5-1 and TRBJ1-1, with 8 bases aligning to TRBD1. The V segment lost 4 bases and the J segment 3 bases; nucleotides outside the gene matches: 2. The CDR3 contains 13 residues. In germline, CDR1 is SGHRS, CDR2 YFSETQ. The sequenced part of the CDR3 DNA is TGCGCCAGCAGCCTGACAGGGGACACTGAA. Its protein is CASSLTGDTE. Given in full, the CDR3 is CASSLTGDTEAFF. Full variable domain (outside the CDR3, taken from reference TRBV5-1 and TRBJ1-1): KAGVTQTPRYLIKTRGQQVTLSCSPISGHRSVSWYQQTPGQGLQFLFEYFSETQRNKGNFPGRFSGRQFSNSRSEMNVSTLELGDSALYLCASSLTGDTEAFFGQGTRLTVV.

This clone was counted only a few times. Read data end 3 residues before the CDR3 end; the end is taken from the germline J gene. The chain joins TRBV7-3 to TRBJ2-3; D is possibly TRBD1 (5 bases). The CDR3 contains 15 residues. Germline V gene data show CDR1 as SGHTA and CDR2 as FQGTGA. Here the CDR3 reads CASSLKSRGNQPQYF. The DNA read from the CDR3 is TGTGCCAGCAGCTTAAAGAGTAGGGGAAATCAGCCG.

The sample holds many counts of this clone. Coverage ceases 3 residues before the CDR3 finishes, and the germline J gene fills in the end. The rearrangement uses TRBV19 and TRBJ2-7; TRBD2 matches 10 bases. Germline lookup yields CDR1 LNHDA and CDR2 SQIVND (reference sequence). Germline trimming cut 6 bases from V and 4 bases from J; bases unmatched to any gene: 9. The CDR3 is made up of 15 amino acids. CDR3 bases read: TGTGCCAGTAGGGGTGGGACTAGCGTGGTTTACGAG. Translation: CASRGGTSVVYE. The CDR3, in full, reads CASRGGTSVVYEQYF.

The table lists this clone with many counts. The CDR3 extends 3 residues past the end of the read, so its final part is completed from the germline J gene. This chain uses TRBV19 with TRBJ2-4, with 7 bases identical to TRBD2. CDR3 length: 17 amino acids. Germline V CDR1 and CDR2: LNHDA, SQIVND (reference sequence). The junction had 8 bases not matched to a gene; V was cut back by 3 bases and J by 0 bases. CDR3 loop: CASSIQFSGGAKNIQYF. The DNA read from the CDR3 is TGTGCCAGTAGTATTCAGTTTTCGGGGGGAGCCAAAAACATT. Full variable domain (rest looked up from reference TRBV19 and TRBJ2-4): DGGITQSPKYLFRKEGQNVTLSCEQNLNHDAMYWYRQDPGQGLRLIYYSQIVNDFQKGDIAEGYSVSREKKESFPLTVTSAQKNPTAFYLCASSIQFSGGAKNIQYFGAGTRLSVL.

This clone was detected only a few times. The read ends 3 residues before the CDR3 terminus; that terminus is restored from the germline J gene. The chain couples TRBV7-6 to TRBJ1-4, with a tentative D call TRBD1 (5 bases). Germline CDR1 reads SGHVS; CDR2 reads FNYEAQ. The CDR3 runs 15 residues. Incomplete CDR3 DNA: TGTGCCAGCAGCCCGCAGGGCCACAATAATTCACCA. Its protein is CASSPQGHNNSP. The complete CDR3 protein is CASSPQGHNNSPLFF. The entire variable domain, with the rest obtained from reference TRBV7-6 and TRBJ1-4, is as follows: GAGVSQSPRYKVTKRGQDVALRCDPISGHVSLYWYRQALGQGPEFLTYFNYEAQQDKSGLPNDRFSAERPEGSISTLTIQRTEQRDSAMYRCASSPQGHNNSPLFFGSGTQLSVL.

In regard to this clone: The CDR3 is cut off 3 residues early in the read; its end comes from the germline J gene. The chain couples TRBV2 to TRBJ1-5, with TRBD1 matching 7 bases. Per germline, CDR1 SNHLY and CDR2 FYNNEI. V was pared by 3 bases and J by 6 bases, with 2 bases of the junction left unmatched. The CDR3 sequence is 13 residues long. Incomplete CDR3 DNA: TGTGCCAGCAGTGACTGGGACAGTCAGCCC. It translates to CASSDWDSQP. The CDR3, in full, reads CASSDWDSQPQHF.

This clone was seen ten or more times. From the germline J gene comes the end of the CDR3, since the read stops 3 residues before it. The chain is built from TRBV20-1 and TRBJ1-5, with D tentatively TRBD1 (6 bases). The CDR3 loop spans 16 amino acids. V was clipped by 1 base and J by 0 bases, with 13 bases between them. CDR1 is DFQATT and CDR2 is SNEGSKA in the germline V gene (reference sequence). The CDR3 spells CSARGPTGYSNQPQHF. The DNA read from the CDR3 is TGCAGTGCTAGAGGTCCGACAGGATATAGCAATCAGCCC.

In this sample, this clone turned up many times. The DNA ends 3 residues before the CDR3 does, and the rest of the CDR3 is filled in from the germline J gene. The chain combines TRBV5-5 with TRBJ2-7, with D uncertain. The CDR3 totals 15 residues. Trimming took 3 bases from V and 1 from J, leaving 14 bases between them. Germline V gene sequence: CDR1 SGHKS, CDR2 YYEKEE (reference sequence). CDR3 DNA (partial): TGTGCCAGCAGCTCCCGACCGGGTGTTTCCTACGAG. Translated: CASSSRPGVSYE. In full, the CDR3 reads CASSSRPGVSYEQYF.

This clone has more than one count but fewer than ten. The read ends 3 residues early relative to the CDR3; the germline J gene fills the gap. The chain employs TRBV18 and TRBJ1-2; D gene uncertain. V was clipped by 4 bases and J by 2 bases, with 23 bases between them. CDR3 length: 18 amino acids. Germline CDR1 KGHSH, CDR2 LQKENI. The chain's CDR3 is CASSLMVVTSMTNYGYTF. The sequenced part of the CDR3 DNA is TGTGCCAGCTCACTAATGGTGGTGACTTCAATGACCAACTATGGC.

This clone came up many times. The sequenced part of the CDR3 DNA is TGTGCCAGTAGTCGACAGGAACCCAATCAGCCC. Translating gives CASSRQEPNQP. The entire CDR3 is CASSRQEPNQPQHF. This chain uses TRBV19 with TRBJ1-5; possible D gene TRBD1, 6 bases. The CDR3 is cut off 3 residues early in the read; its end comes from the germline J gene. Trimming pared 5 bases from V and 3 bases from J, leaving 11 bases between. This CDR3 has 14 residues. Germline V gene sequence: CDR1 LNHDA, CDR2 SQIVND (reference sequence).

At least ten counts were recorded for this clone. The CDR3 end falls 3 residues outside the read, so it is completed with the germline J gene. The chain recombines TRBV5-1 with TRBJ1-2; 7 nucleotides line up with TRBD1. There are 15 residues in the CDR3. The germline gives CDR1 SGHRS, CDR2 YFSETQ. CDR3 bases read: TGCGCCAGCAGCTTGGCCTGGGGGACAGTGATCGGC. Amino acids: CASSLAWGTVIG. The CDR3 as a whole reads CASSLAWGTVIGYTF.

As for this clone: The read ends 3 residues before the CDR3 terminus; that terminus is restored from the germline J gene. The chain has TRBV7-3 and TRBJ1-2; maybe TRBD1 (5 bases). Germline CDR1 reads SGHTA; CDR2 reads FQGTGA. The CDR3 covers 15 residues. The CDR3 DNA, read in part, is TGTGCCAGCAGCCCTACCGGGACTAGTTGGGATGAC. Translated: CASSPTGTSWDD. The complete CDR3 protein is CASSPTGTSWDDYTF.

This clone was counted at least ten times. The sequence runs out 3 residues before the end of the CDR3; the remainder is reconstructed from the germline J gene. The chain employs TRBV4-2 and TRBJ1-5; 12 bases map to TRBD1. The CDR3 contains 18 residues. Germline CDR1 LGHNA, CDR2 YNFKEQ. J was trimmed by 4 bases and V by 4 bases; bases with no gene match: 11. CDR3 sequence reads: CASSPMRGTGGPNQPQHF. Partial CDR3 DNA: TGTGCCAGCAGCCCAATGAGGGGGACAGGGGGCCCGAATCAGCCC.

This clone was picked up many times. The read finishes 3 residues shy of the CDR3 end, and the germline J gene is used to complete it. V usage is TRBV6-2 or TRBV6-3 and J usage is TRBJ2-1; 10 positions match TRBD1. This CDR3 contains 14 residues. V was pared by 8 bases and J by 7 bases, with 8 bases of the junction left unmatched. The germline V gene has CDR1 MNHEY and CDR2 SVGEGT. CDR3 in amino acids: CASRTGGSINEQFF. CDR3 DNA, as far as it was read: TGTGCCAGCCGGACAGGGGGAAGTATAAATGAG.

In this sample, this clone turned up many times. The read ends 3 residues before the CDR3 terminus; that terminus is restored from the germline J gene. The V and J genes are TRBV5-3 and TRBJ2-5, with 12 bases that match TRBD1. TRBV5-3 is identified as an open reading frame with a role that is uncertain. V was clipped by 4 bases and J by 5 bases; unmatched bases: 15. The length of the CDR3 is 18 residues. The covered CDR3 bases are TGTGCCAGAAGCCCAGGGACAGGGGGCGAGAGGTGTGGGGAGACC. Its translation is CARSPGTGGERCGET. From start to end, the CDR3 is CARSPGTGGERCGETQYF.

This clone was seen a handful of times. The read terminates 3 residues ahead of where the CDR3 ends, so the germline J gene completes it. The rearrangement joins TRBV29-1 to TRBJ2-3; 7 nucleotides match TRBD1. The CDR3 covers 13 residues. Germline V gene data show CDR1 as SQVTM and CDR2 as ANQGSEA. V trimming: 7 bases; J trimming: 4 bases; junction bases outside the gene matches: 8. The covered CDR3 bases are TGCAGCGGGACGACAGGGTTACCAGATACG. This encodes CSGTTGLPDT. The complete CDR3 protein is CSGTTGLPDTQYF.

This clone was observed at least ten times. The CDR3 protein is CATSAGGGTGELFF. The CDR3 DNA, read in part, is TGTGCCACCAGTGCGGGGGGCGGCACCGGGGAG. The chain recombines TRBV24-1 with TRBJ2-2; TRBD2 might be the D (7 bases). Read sequence stops 3 residues before the CDR3 end, and the germline J gene provides the missing end. This CDR3 spans 14 amino acids. The ends were cut back, 5 bases at V and 4 bases at J, with 10 bases in the middle. CDR1 KGHDR and CDR2 SFDVKD come from the germline V gene.

This clone was counted ten times or more. The observed sequence ends 3 residues before the CDR3 terminus, with the missing tail filled in from the germline J gene. This chain links TRBV12-5 with TRBJ1-2, with TRBD1 as a possible D gene (5 bases). Between the trimmed V and J ends, which lost 6 bases and 1 base, there was a span of 21 bases. Germline CDR1 LGHNT, CDR2 FRNRAP. CDR3 length: 17 amino acids. The CDR3 reads CASGFNLEGAHNYGYTF. CDR3 DNA, as far as it was read: TGTGCTAGTGGCTTTAACCTAGAAGGGGCGCATAACTATGGC.

With regard to this clone: Sequencing ends 3 residues short of the CDR3 end; the germline J gene provides the rest. J is TRBJ1-2 and V is TRBV2, with 9 positions matching TRBD1. V lost 7 bases, J lost 2 bases, and 8 bases stayed unmatched. CDR1 and CDR2 from the germline V gene are SNHLY and FYNNEI. The CDR3 runs to 15 residues. CDR3 DNA, as far as it was read: TGTGCCAGCACCGGGACAGGGTTTTTGAACTATGGC. Translation: CASTGTGFLNYG. The complete CDR3 reads CASTGTGFLNYGYTF.

Concerning this clone itself: Read data end 3 residues before the CDR3 end; the end is taken from the germline J gene. The chain combines TRBV29-1 with TRBJ2-5; D might be TRBD2 (6 bases). V was trimmed by 4 bases and J by 2 bases, leaving 11 bases between them. Germline CDR1 reads SQVTM; CDR2 reads ANQGSEA. CDR3 length equals 13 residues. The CDR3 loop is CSVGSGGQETQYF. CDR3 bases read: TGCAGCGTTGGGTCTGGAGGGCAAGAGACC.

This clone was recorded many times. The read ends 3 residues before the CDR3 terminus; that terminus is restored from the germline J gene. V gene TRBV18 combines with J gene TRBJ2-1; tentative D call: TRBD2 (7 bases). This CDR3 has 16 amino acids. Trimming left V 5 bases short and J 6 bases short, with 20 bases between. Germline lookup yields CDR1 KGHSH and CDR2 LQKENI. Partial CDR3 DNA: TGTGCCAGCTCATCCACAAGGGCCGGGGGGCTCAATGAG. This sequence encodes CASSSTRAGGLNE. The entire CDR3 is CASSSTRAGGLNEQFF.

This clone occurred many times. The junction differs from germline at one of its ends, possibly a read error. The missing CDR3 end, 3 residues past where the read stops, is filled in from the germline J gene. Additional DNA sequences in this sample encode the identical CDR3. The chain is built from TRBV29-1 and TRBJ1-1; D perhaps matches TRBD1 (5 bases). This CDR3 has 13 residues. The V gene's germline CDR1 is SQVTM and CDR2 ANQGSEA. The covered CDR3 bases are TGCAGCGTTGAAGGCAGGGCGAACACCGAA. Residues: CSVEGRANTE. The entire CDR3 protein is CSVEGRANTEAFF.

This clone was seen ten or more times. The CDR3 end is not reached by the read, which stops 3 residues before it; the germline J gene fills it in. The chain combines TRBV19 with TRBJ2-7, with D possibly matching TRBD2 (6 bases). CDR1 LNHDA and CDR2 SQIVND come from the germline V gene (reference sequence). The V end lost 5 bases, the J end lost 5 bases, and 13 bases lay between the germline ends. This CDR3 is built from 13 residues. The CDR3 loop reads CASSVRLVDEQYF. Partial CDR3 DNA: TGTGCCAGTAGTGTCCGACTAGTGGACGAG.